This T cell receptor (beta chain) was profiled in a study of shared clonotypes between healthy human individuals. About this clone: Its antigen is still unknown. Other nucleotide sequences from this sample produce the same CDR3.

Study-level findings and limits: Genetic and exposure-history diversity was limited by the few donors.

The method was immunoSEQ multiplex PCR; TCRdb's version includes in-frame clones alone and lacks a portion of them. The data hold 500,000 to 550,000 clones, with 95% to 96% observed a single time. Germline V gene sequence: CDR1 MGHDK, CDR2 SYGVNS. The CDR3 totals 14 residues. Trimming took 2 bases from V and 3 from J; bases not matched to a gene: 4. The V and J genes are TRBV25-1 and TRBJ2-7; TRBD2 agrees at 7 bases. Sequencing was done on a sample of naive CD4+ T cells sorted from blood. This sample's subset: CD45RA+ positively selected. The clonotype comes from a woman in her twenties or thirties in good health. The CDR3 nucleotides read TGTGCCAGCAGTGAACTCGGGGGGAGCTACGAGCAGTACTTC. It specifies CASSELGGSYEQYF.